The 7 T cell receptor beta chains below come from one sample, sequenced in a study of T-cell reconstitution after alpha-beta-depleted transplantation in children. It was with unique molecular identifiers that the TCRbeta library was prepared. TCRdb ran MiXCR on the PCR reads and lists one entry per CDR3 protein. This table has 250,000 to 350,000 distinct CDR3 sequences, more than 20% appearing once. The specimen was PBMCs, mostly from graft donor cells, collected 180 days after TCRalphabeta/CD19-depleted stem cell transplant. The receptor source for this set is a male patient between 10 and 17 years old who had a stem cell transplant for acute lymphoblastic leukemia, so the T cells may come from the graft donor.

A note on this clonotype: The junction differs from germline at one of its ends, possibly a read error. The chain couples TRBV7-9 to TRBJ2-7, with a weak D call TRBD2 (5 bases). This CDR3 has 12 amino acids. Germline CDR1 SEHNR, CDR2 FQNEAQ (reference sequence). The CDR3 DNA is TGTGCCAGCACCGACGGAGGCCCTTTCGCGGACTTC. Translation: CASTDGGPFADF.

J is TRBJ2-2 and V is TRBV12-3 or TRBV12-4; D unresolved. This CDR3 region has 15 residues. V was trimmed by 7 bases and J by 0 bases, leaving 12 bases between them. The CDR3 region has the DNA TGTGCCAGCAACACCTTCGGCCCGAACACCGGGGAGCTGTTTTTT. Protein product: CASNTFGPNTGELFF.

This clonotype came up a few times. CDR3 sequence: CASSLDPVIAGLLSGANVLTF. CDR3 sequence (DNA): TGTGCCAGCAGCTTAGACCCCGTAATAGCGGGACTACTCTCTGGGGCCAACGTCCTGACTTTC. The chain employs TRBV11-2 and TRBJ2-6; 8 bases line up with TRBD2. This CDR3 has 21 amino acids. CDR1 is SGHAT, CDR2 FQNNGV, per germline. V lost 0 bases, J lost 0 bases, and 13 bases stayed unmatched.

CDR3 amino acids: CASSLGAGLSGANVLTF. CDR3 coding DNA: TGCGCCAGCAGCTTGGGAGCAGGACTCTCTGGGGCCAACGTCCTGACTTTC. The chain couples TRBV5-1 to TRBJ2-6; tentatively, D is TRBD2 (5 bases). The CDR3 has 17 residues. The germline V and J ends were trimmed by 0 bases and 0 bases, with 10 bases remaining between them. The germline V gene encodes CDR1 SGHRS and CDR2 YFSETQ.

This clonotype showed up many times. This chain links TRBV5-6 with TRBJ2-3, with a possible D match to TRBD1 (6 bases). Trimming pared 4 bases from V and 4 bases from J, leaving 10 bases between. The CDR3 contains 13 residues. Germline values: CDR1 SGHDT, CDR2 YYEEEE. Written as DNA, the CDR3 is TGTGCCAGCAGCGTACAGGGCCCAGATACGCAGTATTTT. Translated: CASSVQGPDTQYF.

The rearrangement uses TRBV19 and TRBJ1-5, with 12 bases lining up with TRBD1. V lost 6 bases to trimming and J lost 4 bases; unmatched junction nucleotides: 16. CDR1 LNHDA and CDR2 SQIVND come from the germline V gene (reference sequence). The CDR3 consists of 19 residues. The CDR3 reads CASRSGQGAGDPSNQPQHF. In DNA, the CDR3 is TGTGCCAGTAGGTCGGGACAGGGGGCGGGAGACCCATCAAATCAGCCCCAGCATTTT. The complete variable domain, with remaining parts taken from reference TRBV19 and TRBJ1-5, reads DGGITQSPKYLFRKEGQNVTLSCEQNLNHDAMYWYRQDPGQGLRLIYYSQIVNDFQKGDIAEGYSVSREKKESFPLTVTSAQKNPTAFYLCASRSGQGAGDPSNQPQHFGDGTRLSIL.

V usage is TRBV7-3 and J usage is TRBJ2-3; D possibly corresponds to TRBD2 (5 bases). Trimming took 3 bases from V and 5 from J, leaving 9 bases between them. Per germline, CDR1 SGHTA and CDR2 FQGTGA. This CDR3 is 13 amino acids long. The CDR3 reads CASSLVGGDTQYF. For the CDR3, the DNA is TGTGCCAGCAGCTTGGTCGGAGGAGATACGCAGTATTTT.